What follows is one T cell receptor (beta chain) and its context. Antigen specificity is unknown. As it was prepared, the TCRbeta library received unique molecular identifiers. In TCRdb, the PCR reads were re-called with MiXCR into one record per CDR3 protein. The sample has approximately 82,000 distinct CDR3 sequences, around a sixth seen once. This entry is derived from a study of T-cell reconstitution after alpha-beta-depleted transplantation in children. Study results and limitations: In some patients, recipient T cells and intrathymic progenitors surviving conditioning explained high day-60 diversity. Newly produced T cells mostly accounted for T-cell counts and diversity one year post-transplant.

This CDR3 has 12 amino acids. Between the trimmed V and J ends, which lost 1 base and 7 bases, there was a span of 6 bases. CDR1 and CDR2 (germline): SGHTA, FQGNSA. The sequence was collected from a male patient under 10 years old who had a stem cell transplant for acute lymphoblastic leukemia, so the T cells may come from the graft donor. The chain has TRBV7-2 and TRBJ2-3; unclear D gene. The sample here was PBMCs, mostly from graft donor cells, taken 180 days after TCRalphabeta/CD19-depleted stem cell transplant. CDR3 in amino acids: CASSLGYYTQYF. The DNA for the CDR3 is TGTGCCAGCAGCTTAGGGTATTATACGCAGTATTTT.